This entry concerns a single T cell receptor (beta chain). In its sample, this clone was seen a few times. There is no known antigen for this receptor. Base qualities are not recorded, but no much larger clone differs from it by a single base. The entire amount of isolated RNA was reverse transcribed using the High Capacity cDNA Reverse Transcription Kit, so the sequenced TCRB transcripts were expressed ones. Naive, central memory and regulatory T cell samples underwent deep immunoSEQ sequencing, averaging roughly 3.3 million total reads per sample. Sorted cells were lysed in RLT buffer, and RNA was extracted using DNase-treated RNeasy Micro or Mini kits according to cell number. To prevent cross-contamination, every cell subset was processed on its own, while patient and healthy donor samples were processed together. TCRB sequences were amplified from cDNA with the immunoSEQ multiplex PCR, producing 87-bp fragments spanning the CDR3 region. Sequencing of the amplicons was done on the Illumina HiSeq platform. As for the authors' bioinformatics: Synthetic template baselines were used to correct PCR bias computationally, reads within Hamming distance 2 were collapsed, and singletons that could not be merged were discarded. By aligning reads against IMGT, V, D and J genes, CDR3 length, and insertions or deletions at six rearrangement sites were assigned. Within each subset, clonotype counts were normalized to sorted cell number, after which true diversity and Gini coefficients were computed with the tcR R package. The overlap coefficient, calculated on TCRB nucleotide sequences, was used to quantify repertoire sharing. The source is immuneACCESS, and TCRdb retained only in-frame sequences with V and J called. Part of the clones is not carried over; for the studies checked, unresolved V genes explain less than half of this, and the remainder is unexplained. The DNA gave D and trimming, while V, J and clone size come from that table. The sample table shows roughly 290,000 clones, and approximately 8.1% are seen once. Roughly 1% of the sample lies in the top ten.

From each donor, a single peripheral blood sample of 90 to 150 mL on average was drawn into heparinised tubes. A BD FACSAria II was used to sort naive, central memory, regulatory and stem cell-like memory CD4+ T cells with a panel that included CD45RO, CCR7, CD25, CD127, CD95 and CD27. All sorted populations exceeded 95% purity. PBMCs were separated immediately by Lymphoprep density gradient centrifugation and were stained directly, without being cultured. So that batch effects would be minimized, each experiment stained and sorted samples in pairs, pairing one healthy donor with one patient. This entry comes from a study of beta chain features in type 1 diabetes (dated by TCRdb to the late 2010s). At the level of the whole study: Patients and healthy donors did not differ in mean age, gender distribution, total cell number or subset yield. The study compared TCRB repertoires of sorted circulating CD4+ T cell subsets between recently diagnosed type 1 diabetes patients and matched healthy donors. Across all samples, fewer than 110,000,000 sorted cells were examined, and cell number per subset correlated strongly with RNA yield. Naive and central memory subsets were obtained from all 30 or so donors, but regulatory and stem cell-like memory subsets were isolated from only 8 patients and about 8 healthy donors. What the research found in general, with its limitations: Fewer insertions and more nucleotide deletions at VDJ recombination sites were observed in patients with type 1 diabetes, implying thymic rearrangement abnormalities. Because cDNA was sequenced instead of genomic DNA, highly expressing activated cells could be over-represented, though the groups showed no difference in activation or CD3 levels. HLA sub-analyses involved small numbers of individuals, so any influence of HLA type on TCRB rearrangement remained unresolved. Naive, central memory and regulatory TCRB repertoires appeared to be more alike among patients than among healthy donors. Type 1 diabetes patients showed a moderate but significant shortening of TCRB CDR3 length in all four CD4+ subsets. Shorter templates might have been favored by PCR, but patient and control samples were amplified and corrected together, so both groups would have been affected equally by any skew.

V is pared back by 1 base and J by 5 bases, with 9 bases lying between the germline termini. The CDR3 measures 13 amino acids from cysteine to valine. Just the 39-base CDR3 DNA is kept, in frame starting at base 1. CDR1 and CDR2, per the germline V gene (reference sequence), are LNHNV and YYDKDF. The chain employs TRBV15 and TRBJ2-7; a tentative D call is TRBD2 (6 bases match). The receptor was isolated from a woman in her late teens or twenties in good health. Sequenced sample: central memory CD4+ T cells from blood. The nucleotide sequence reads TGTGCCACCAGCAGAGTGCCGGGGGACGAGCAGTACGTC. Its coded protein is CATSRVPGDEQYV.